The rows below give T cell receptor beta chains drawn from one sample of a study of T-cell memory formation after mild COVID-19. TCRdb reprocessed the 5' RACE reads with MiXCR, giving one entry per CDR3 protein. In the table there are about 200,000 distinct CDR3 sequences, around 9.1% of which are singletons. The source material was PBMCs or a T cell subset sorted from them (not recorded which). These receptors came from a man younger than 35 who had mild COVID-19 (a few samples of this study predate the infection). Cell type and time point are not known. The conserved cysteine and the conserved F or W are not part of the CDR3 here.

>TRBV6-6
ASSYSMAAGGGLSYEQY
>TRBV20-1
SARDLGGNQPQH
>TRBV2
ASRAGGPYEQY
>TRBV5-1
ASTDREVGETQY
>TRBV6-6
ASSKSRDSLSPLH
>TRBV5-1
ASSWWGGTDTQY
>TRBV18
ASSPGTRLYEQY
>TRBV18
ASSPDGSYGNTIY
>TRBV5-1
ASSFPRPGQGRDTQY
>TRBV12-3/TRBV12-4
ASSLARTVVAF
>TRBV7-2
ASSLRARAPLH
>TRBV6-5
ASSYTIAGNTIY
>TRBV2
ASSDAGRGQPQH
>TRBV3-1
ASSRGQAIRAF
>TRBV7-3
ASSPRRTSTDTQY
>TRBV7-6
ASSVGTGLAETQY
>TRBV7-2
ASSPRTGARREQF
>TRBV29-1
SVRREGARF
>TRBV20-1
SAASPGGGTGELF
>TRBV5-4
ASSWGNEQF
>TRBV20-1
SVWRAGAYEQY
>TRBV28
ASSLTSQH
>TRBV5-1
ASSRSSVAGQETQY
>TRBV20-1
SAVREGTSAETQY
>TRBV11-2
ASSFLGQGVSEKLF
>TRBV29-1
SVCTSSVNEQF
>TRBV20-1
SARDQGGRMHEQY
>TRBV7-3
ASSSSGGVNEQF
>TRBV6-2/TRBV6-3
ASSLTAGGELF
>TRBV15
ATRPTAGNTIY